One and the same sample provided the 13 T cell receptor beta chains below, sequenced in a study of identical twins. From the 5' RACE reads, TCRdb called clonotypes with MiXCR, one entry per CDR3 protein. Altogether a few hundred thousand distinct CDR3 sequences are present, 9.6% being singletons, with the ten largest covering under 3%. These records were also assigned to another study, of yellow fever vaccine responses in identical twins.

The sample consisted of PBMCs. Every receptor here comes from a woman aged 18 to 35 in good health.

The chain combines TRBV20-1 with TRBJ2-3, with a weak D call TRBD1 (6 bases). Germline V CDR1 and CDR2: DFQATT, SNEGSKA (reference sequence). Between the trimmed V and J ends, which lost 6 bases and 4 bases, there was a span of 14 bases. There are 13 residues in the CDR3. CDR3: CSAPWQGPDTQYF. CDR3 DNA: TGCAGTGCGCCGTGGCAGGGGCCAGATACGCAGTATTTT.

This clonotype was counted only a few times. This chain uses TRBV5-1 with TRBJ2-7, with 7 bases identical to TRBD2. Germline lookup yields CDR1 SGHRS and CDR2 YFSETQ. CDR3 length: 15 amino acids. V shed 5 bases and J 2 bases; nucleotides not matched to a gene: 10. CDR3 in DNA: TGCGCCAGCAGTCGGTTGAGCGGGGCTACCTACGAGCAGTACTTC. It is translated as CASSRLSGATYEQYF.

The chain combines TRBV29-1 with TRBJ2-5; D may match TRBD1 or TRBD2 (6 bases each). Germline V CDR1 and CDR2: SQVTM, ANQGSEA. The CDR3 is made up of 15 amino acids. Trimming cost V 0 bases and J 4 bases, with 15 bases left between them. Written as DNA, the CDR3 is TGCAGCGTTGAAGACTCAGGGGAGGAACTAGAGACCCAGTACTTC. This translates into CSVEDSGEELETQYF.

CDR3 DNA: TGTGCCAGCAGCTTGTCACTAGCGGGAGACGAGCAGTACTTC. It codes for CASSLSLAGDEQYF. The rearrangement links TRBV7-2 to TRBJ2-7; 11 bases are shared with TRBD2. The CDR3 is 14 amino acids. From germline, CDR1 is SGHTA and CDR2 FQGNSA. V lost 3 bases to trimming and J lost 5 bases; unmatched junction nucleotides: 3.

V usage is TRBV2 and J usage is TRBJ2-3; maybe TRBD2 (7 bases). Trimming stripped 5 bases from V and 1 base from J, with 16 bases between. CDR3 length equals 16 residues. Per germline, CDR1 SNHLY and CDR2 FYNNEI. For the CDR3, the DNA is TGTGCCAGCAGTATCCGGGGGGCCGCTGGCACAGATACGCAGTATTTT. It is translated as CASSIRGAAGTDTQYF.

This chain joins TRBV12-3 or TRBV12-4 and TRBJ1-5, with D perhaps TRBD1 (5 bases). The V end was cut by 7 bases, the J end by 0 bases, with 13 bases between. The CDR3 length is 15 residues. The CDR3 region is CASTPGLYSNQPQHF. The CDR3 region has the DNA TGTGCCAGCACCCCGGGGCTTTATAGCAATCAGCCCCAGCATTTT.

This clonotype has more than one count but fewer than ten. V gene TRBV4-1 combines with J gene TRBJ2-2; 8 bases map to TRBD2. Germline assignment: CDR1 MGHRA and CDR2 YSYEKL. Trimming removed 4 bases from V and 1 base from J; junction bases left unmatched: 8. The CDR3 runs to 17 residues. The CDR3, as DNA: TGCGCCAGCAGCCGAAGTGCGGCGGGGGGGAACACCGGGGAGCTGTTTTTT. It is translated as CASSRSAAGGNTGELFF.

The chain uses TRBV6-5 and TRBJ1-5, with D maybe TRBD1 (6 bases). The CDR3 sequence is 17 residues long. V lost 4 bases to trimming and J lost 9 bases, with 25 bases between them. Germline V gives CDR1 MNHEY, CDR2 SVGAGI. Here the CDR3 reads CASSSRPGQADQGPQHF. The CDR3 nucleotides are TGTGCCAGCAGTTCCCGGCCGGGACAAGCGGATCAGGGGCCCCAGCATTTT.

The gene calls are TRBV7-2 and TRBJ2-5; D gene unclear. V lost 8 bases, J lost 7 bases, and 17 bases lay in between. Germline loops: CDR1 SGHTA, CDR2 FQGNSA. The CDR3 is 13 residues long. CDR3: CASRNSQEWTQYF. The CDR3 DNA reads TGTGCCAGCCGTAATTCCCAAGAGTGGACCCAGTACTTC.

This sequence joins TRBV5-1 and TRBJ2-1; 12 bases fit TRBD2. The CDR3 covers 16 residues. Germline V gene sequence: CDR1 SGHRS, CDR2 YFSETQ. V was clipped by 3 bases and J by 4 bases; unmatched bases: 5. CDR3 protein: CASSSTSGGMYNEQFF. Here the CDR3 DNA reads TGCGCCAGCAGCTCAACTAGCGGGGGGATGTACAATGAGCAGTTCTTC.

This clonotype was found a few times. The rearrangement links TRBV6-2 or TRBV6-3 to TRBJ1-5, with 8 bases identical to TRBD1. This CDR3 contains 13 residues. Unmatched junction bases numbered 4, after V lost 10 bases and J lost 2 bases. In germline, CDR1 is MNHEY, CDR2 SVGEGT. In nucleotides, the CDR3 is TGTGCCATACAGGACAGGGGCAATCAGCCCCAGCATTTT. Its translation is CAIQDRGNQPQHF.

At least ten counts were recorded for this clonotype. The rearrangement joins TRBV11-1 to TRBJ2-1, with 12 bases identical to TRBD2. CDR3 size: 17 residues. The junction had 18 bases not matched to a gene; V was cut back by 10 bases and J by 8 bases. The V gene's germline CDR1 is SGHAT and CDR2 FQDESV (reference sequence). The CDR3 DNA reads TGTGCCACCCGAGCGACTAGCGGGAGAGGAATACGGCATGAGCAGTTCTTC. Its translation is CATRATSGRGIRHEQFF.

The chain couples TRBV6-2 or TRBV6-3 to TRBJ2-1, with D possibly called TRBD1 or TRBD2 (5 bases each). Trimming took 2 bases from V and 12 from J, leaving 8 bases between them. The CDR3 extends over 11 amino acids. Germline V gene lookup returns CDR1 MNHEY and CDR2 SVGEGT. In nucleotides, the CDR3 is TGTGCCAGCAGTTACCTGAGGGGGCAGTTCTTC. Encoded protein: CASSYLRGQFF.